This entry describes one TCR beta chain. The same CDR3 is also encoded by other DNA sequences in this sample. This specimen belongs to a study of identifying expanded T cells in peripheral blood. Germline V lookup: CDR1 MDHEN, CDR2 SYDVKM. The CDR3 totals 12 residues. Trimming pared 5 bases from V and 3 bases from J, leaving 8 bases between. Profiling relied on immunoSEQ multiplex PCR, and the TCRdb table lists in-frame clones only, not all of them. The sample records approximately 97,000 clones, 88% being singletons. Collection occurred without any documented infections or immune events in donors. The chain carries TRBV28 and TRBJ2-7, with unresolved D. The receptor's source is a person aged 18-70 years in good health. The sample consisted of blood. This CDR3 reads CASSGNLYEQYF. The CDR3 bases are TGTGCCAGCAGTGGCAATCTCTACGAGCAGTACTTC.